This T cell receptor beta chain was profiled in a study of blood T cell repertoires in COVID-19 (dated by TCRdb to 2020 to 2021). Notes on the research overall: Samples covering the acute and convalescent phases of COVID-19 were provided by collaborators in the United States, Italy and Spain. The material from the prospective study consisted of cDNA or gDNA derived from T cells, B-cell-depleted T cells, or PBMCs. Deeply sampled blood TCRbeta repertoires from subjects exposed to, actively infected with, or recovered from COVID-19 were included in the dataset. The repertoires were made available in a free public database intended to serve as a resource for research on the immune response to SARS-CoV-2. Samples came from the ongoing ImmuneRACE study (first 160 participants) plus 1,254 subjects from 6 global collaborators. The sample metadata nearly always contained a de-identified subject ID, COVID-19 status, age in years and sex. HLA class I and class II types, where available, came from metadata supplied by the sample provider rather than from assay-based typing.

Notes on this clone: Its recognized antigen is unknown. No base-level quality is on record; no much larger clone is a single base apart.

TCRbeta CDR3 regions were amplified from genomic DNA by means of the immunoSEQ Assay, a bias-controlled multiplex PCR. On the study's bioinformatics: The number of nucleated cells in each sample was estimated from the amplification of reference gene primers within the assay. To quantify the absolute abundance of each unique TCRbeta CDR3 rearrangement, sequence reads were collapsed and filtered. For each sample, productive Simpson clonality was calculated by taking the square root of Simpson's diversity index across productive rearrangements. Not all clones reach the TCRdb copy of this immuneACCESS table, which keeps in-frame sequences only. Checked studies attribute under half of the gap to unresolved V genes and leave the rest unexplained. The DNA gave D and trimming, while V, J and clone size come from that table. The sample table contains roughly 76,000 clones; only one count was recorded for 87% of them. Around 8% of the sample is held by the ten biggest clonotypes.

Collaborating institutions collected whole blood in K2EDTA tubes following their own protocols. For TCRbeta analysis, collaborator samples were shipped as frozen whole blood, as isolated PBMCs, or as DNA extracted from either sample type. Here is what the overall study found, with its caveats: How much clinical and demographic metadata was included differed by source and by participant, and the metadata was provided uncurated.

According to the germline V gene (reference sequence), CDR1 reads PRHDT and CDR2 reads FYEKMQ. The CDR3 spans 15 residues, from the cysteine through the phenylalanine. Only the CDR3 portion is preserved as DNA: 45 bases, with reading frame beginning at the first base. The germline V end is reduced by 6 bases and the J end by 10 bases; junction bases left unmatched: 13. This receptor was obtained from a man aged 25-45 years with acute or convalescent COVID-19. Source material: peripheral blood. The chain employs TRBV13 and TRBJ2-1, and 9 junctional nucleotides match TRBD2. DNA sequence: TGTGCCAGCAGACGGGCGGGAGGGTCTATTGGAGAGCAGTTCTTC. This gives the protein CASRRAGGSIGEQFF.